This paragraph covers one T cell receptor beta chain sequence. This entry comes from a study of blood T cell repertoires in COVID-19. Profiling relied on immunoSEQ multiplex PCR, and the TCRdb table lists in-frame clones only, not all of them. This sample has more than 60,000 clones, with 70% to 90% found just once. With V trimmed by 6 bases and J by 3 bases, 9 bases remained unmatched. The CDR3 runs 15 residues. Germline V CDR1 and CDR2: ENHRY, SYGVKD. This TCR derives from a human donor in a cohort sampled during active COVID-19. This sequence joins TRBV10-3 and TRBJ1-1, with TRBD1 matching over 8 bases. The material sequenced was peripheral blood. Here the CDR3 DNA reads TGTGCCATCAGCGTTGCCGGGACAGGAGACACTGAAGCTTTCTTT. Protein product: CAISVAGTGDTEAFF.